These 16 T cell receptor beta chains share one sample of origin, sequenced in a study of cytomegalovirus exposure and HLA in healthy donors (dated by TCRdb to the late 2010s). Library preparation was by the immunoSEQ multiplex PCR assay. The immuneACCESS repertoire file appears here via TCRdb, limited to in-frame rearrangements. These files lack a portion of the clones; in checked studies, under half of the deficit traces to unresolved V genes, and the cause of the others is not known. For this sample there are about 130,000 clones; around 90% appear just once. More than 1.5% of the sample goes to the ten largest clones. The specimen was PBMCs. Receptors originate from a woman aged 18-29 years in good health and CMV-seronegative.

The genes are TRBV7-9 and TRBJ2-7, with 9 bases matching TRBD2. Germline trimming cut 8 bases from V and 0 bases from J; bases unmatched to any gene: 8. The CDR3 is 15 residues long. In germline, CDR1 is SEHNR, CDR2 FQNEAQ (reference sequence). CDR3 nucleotides: TGTGCCAGCGCTAATAGCGGGAGTCCCTCCTACGAGCAGTACTTC. Residues: CASANSGSPSYEQYF. Supplemented by reference TRBV7-9 and TRBJ2-7, the full variable domain reads DTGVSQNPRHKITKRGQNVTFRCDPISEHNRLYWYRQTLGQGPEFLTYFQNEAQLEKSRLLSDRFSAERPKGSFSTLEIQRTEQGDSAMYLCASANSGSPSYEQYFGPGTRLTVT.

The rearrangement links TRBV28 to TRBJ1-1; a weak D match, TRBD1 (6 bases). From germline, CDR1 is MDHEN and CDR2 SYDVKM. The CDR3 runs to 14 residues. With 6 bases removed from V and 7 bases from J, the gap between germline ends came to 18 bases. The DNA of the CDR3 is TGTGCCAGCAGCTTCGGACAGTTGGGTGGTGAAGCTTTCTTT. Residues: CASSFGQLGGEAFF.

V and J are TRBV28 and TRBJ2-3; 7 bases map to TRBD2. The CDR3 loop spans 15 amino acids. Germline CDR1 is MDHEN and CDR2 is SYDVKM. J lost 3 bases, V lost 3 bases, and 6 bases had no gene match. The CDR3 DNA is TGTGCCAGCAGTTTTCCGGGACTAAATACAGATACGCAGTATTTT. Translating gives CASSFPGLNTDTQYF.

Only one count was recorded for this clone. CDR3 DNA: TGCGCCAGCAGTCAATTCCCCCAGGGGACGGGAAACACCATATATTTT. This gives the protein CASSQFPQGTGNTIYF. The J gene is TRBJ1-3, the V gene TRBV23-1; weak D call: TRBD1 (6 bases). TRBV23-1 is recorded as an ORF, its role being uncertain. Trimming took off 1 base at V and 4 bases at J, with 14 bases between the two ends. This CDR3 is built from 16 residues.

The CDR3 coding sequence is TGTGCTAGTGGTTTAAGCACGTTCTATGGCTACACCTTC. Its protein is CASGLSTFYGYTF. The chain has TRBV12-5 and TRBJ1-2; D remains ambiguous. CDR3 size: 13 residues. V lost 3 bases and J lost 4, with 9 bases in between. Per germline, CDR1 LGHNT and CDR2 FRNRAP.

This chain joins TRBV5-6 and TRBJ2-1; no reliable D call. The CDR3 length is 13 residues. V shed 0 bases and J shed 10 bases, with 11 bases lying between them. Germline assignment: CDR1 SGHDT and CDR2 YYEEEE. The CDR3: CASSLGSGGEQFF. The CDR3 nucleotides are TGTGCCAGCAGCTTGGGATCGGGTGGAGAGCAGTTCTTC.

The rearrangement links TRBV28 to TRBJ2-7; D may be TRBD2 (7 bases). CDR1 and CDR2 from the germline V gene are MDHEN and SYDVKM. Trimming took 3 bases from V and 5 from J, leaving 17 bases between them. The CDR3 contains 15 residues. For the CDR3, the DNA is TGTGCCAGCAGTTTCCGGGGGGCGCGGTCGGACGAGCAGTACTTC. This translates into CASSFRGARSDEQYF.

V and J are TRBV29-1 and TRBJ1-1; TRBD1 matches 8 bases. Germline V gene lookup returns CDR1 SQVTM and CDR2 ANQGSEA. V was clipped by 7 bases and J by 5 bases; unmatched bases: 12. The CDR3 has 14 amino acids. The DNA for the CDR3 is TGCAGCGGAATACAGGGGGACTTAGAGACTGAAGCTTTCTTT. As protein: CSGIQGDLETEAFF.

The chain employs TRBV6-6 and TRBJ2-1, with D perhaps TRBD2 (6 bases). The CDR3 contains 16 residues. Germline CDR1 is MNHNY and CDR2 is SVGAGI (reference sequence). V shed 0 bases and J shed 7 bases, with 16 bases lying between them. In DNA, the CDR3 is TGTGCCAGCAGTTACTCGAGTGGTAGCGGCAATAATGAGCAGTTCTTC. Its translation: CASSYSSGSGNNEQFF.

This chain uses TRBV5-4 with TRBJ2-3; TRBD1 might be the D (6 bases). CDR3 length equals 15 residues. Trimming cost V 0 bases and J 4 bases, with 12 bases left between them. Germline assignment: CDR1 SGHNT and CDR2 YYREEE (reference sequence). This CDR3 is CASSLVGASADTQYF. The CDR3 nucleotides are TGTGCCAGCAGCTTGGTGGGGGCGTCCGCAGATACGCAGTATTTT.

The chain employs TRBV6-6 and TRBJ2-7, with TRBD2 matching over 9 bases. The CDR3 extends over 16 amino acids. Germline CDR1 reads MNHNY; CDR2 reads SVGAGI (reference sequence). The V segment lost 7 bases and the J segment 5 bases; nucleotides outside the gene matches: 15. CDR3 DNA: TGTGCCAGCACCCGACGGAGGGCTAGCGGGACCCACGAGCAGTACTTC. Protein sequence: CASTRRRASGTHEQYF.

The chain couples TRBV18 to TRBJ2-5; D ambiguous. V was cut by 3 bases and J by 4 bases, with 3 bases left in between. Germline lookup yields CDR1 KGHSH and CDR2 LQKENI. The CDR3 totals 11 residues. As DNA, the CDR3 is TGTGCCAGCTCACCCGGAGAGACCCAGTACTTC. Encoded protein: CASSPGETQYF. The whole variable domain, remainder taken from reference TRBV18 and TRBJ2-5, is NAGVMQNPRHLVRRRGQEARLRCSPMKGHSHVYWYRQLPEEGLKFMVYLQKENIIDESGMPKERFSAEFPKEGPSILRIQQVVRGDSAAYFCASSPGETQYFGPGTRLLVL.

The V call is TRBV6-1, the J call TRBJ1-1, with 8 bases aligning to TRBD1. Germline trimming cut 6 bases from V and 4 bases from J; bases unmatched to any gene: 7. Germline loops: CDR1 MNHNS, CDR2 SASEGT. CDR3 length: 14 residues. CDR3 sequence (DNA): TGTGCCAGCAGGAGCAGGGGGCGCGGCACTGAAGCTTTCTTT. It yields the protein CASRSRGRGTEAFF.

The V gene is TRBV11-2, the J gene TRBJ1-2, with D possibly TRBD1 on 6 matching bases. Trimming cost V 3 bases and J 0 bases, with 20 bases left between them. The CDR3 consists of 18 residues. Looked up from germline, CDR1 is SGHAT and CDR2 is FQNNGV. As DNA, the CDR3 is TGTGCCAGCAGCTTGATAACAGGGAGGGGACTCTCTAACTATGGCTACACCTTC. It encodes CASSLITGRGLSNYGYTF.

The rearrangement uses TRBV5-1 and TRBJ2-4; D might be TRBD2 (5 bases). Per germline, CDR1 SGHRS and CDR2 YFSETQ. The CDR3 is made up of 16 amino acids. Trimming shortened V by 4 bases and J by 1 base, and 15 bases separated the two germline ends. CDR3 coding DNA: TGCGCCAGCAGCCGTTCTGAGGGAGTGGCCAAAAACATTCAGTACTTC. Its translation is CASSRSEGVAKNIQYF.

This chain connects TRBV7-2 to TRBJ1-2; 11 bases match TRBD1. The CDR3 spans 17 residues. From germline, CDR1 is SGHTA and CDR2 FQGNSA. V gave up 5 bases and J gave up 8 bases; unmatched junction bases: 16. This CDR3 is CASSPQARTGGGRGYTF. The CDR3 DNA reads TGTGCCAGCAGCCCTCAAGCCCGGACAGGGGGCGGGAGGGGCTACACCTTC.